This TCR beta chain appears in the sequencing data of a study of cytomegalovirus exposure and HLA in healthy donors. With 60 Vbeta and 13 Jbeta primers, the PCR was carried out. TCRdb keeps only in-frame clones here, not all; method: immunoSEQ multiplex PCR. This table has 120,000 to 150,000 clones, around 79% appearing once. Sequenced input: PBMCs. The sequence derives from a woman in her twenties or thirties in good health and CMV-seronegative.

This chain's CDR3 is CASSQTSGELQETQYF. In nucleotides, the CDR3 is TGTGCCAGCAGTCAGACTAGCGGGGAGTTACAAGAGACCCAGTACTTC. This chain connects TRBV7-8 to TRBJ2-5, with TRBD2 matching over 11 bases. Germline V CDR1 and CDR2: SGHVS, FQNEAQ. This CDR3 region has 16 residues. V gave up 6 bases and J gave up 2 bases; unmatched junction bases: 8.